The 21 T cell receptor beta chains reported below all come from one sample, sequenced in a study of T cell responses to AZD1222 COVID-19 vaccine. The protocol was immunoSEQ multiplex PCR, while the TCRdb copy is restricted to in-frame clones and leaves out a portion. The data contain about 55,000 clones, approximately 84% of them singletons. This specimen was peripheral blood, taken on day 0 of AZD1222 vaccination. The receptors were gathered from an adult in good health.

The CDR3 DNA reads as TGTGCCAGCAGCTGGGATGGGGGGCAGCCCCAGCATTTT. Translating gives CASSWDGGQPQHF. This chain joins TRBV11-2 and TRBJ1-5, with a weak D call TRBD1 (5 bases). This CDR3 comprises 13 residues. Trimming left V 4 bases short and J 7 bases short, with 11 bases between. Germline V gene lookup returns CDR1 SGHAT and CDR2 FQNNGV.

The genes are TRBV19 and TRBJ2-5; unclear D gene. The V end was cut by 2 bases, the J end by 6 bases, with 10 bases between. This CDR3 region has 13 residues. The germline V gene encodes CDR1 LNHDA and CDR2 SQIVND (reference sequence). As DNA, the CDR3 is TGTGCCAGTAGTATATCGCACCGAAAGACCCAGTACTTC. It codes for CASSISHRKTQYF.

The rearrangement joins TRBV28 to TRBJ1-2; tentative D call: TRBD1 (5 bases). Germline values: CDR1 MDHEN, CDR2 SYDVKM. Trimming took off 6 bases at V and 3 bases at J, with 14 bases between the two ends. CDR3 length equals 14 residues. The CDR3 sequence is CASRLGAAHYGYTF. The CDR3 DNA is TGTGCCAGCAGGCTCGGGGCAGCGCACTATGGCTACACCTTC.

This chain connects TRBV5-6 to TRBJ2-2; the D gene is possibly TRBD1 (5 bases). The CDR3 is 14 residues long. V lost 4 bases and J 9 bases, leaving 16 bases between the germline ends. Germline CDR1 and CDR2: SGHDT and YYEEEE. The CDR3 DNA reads TGTGCCAGCAGCCCTGACAGAGGTGCGCGGGAGCTGTTTTTT. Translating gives CASSPDRGARELFF.

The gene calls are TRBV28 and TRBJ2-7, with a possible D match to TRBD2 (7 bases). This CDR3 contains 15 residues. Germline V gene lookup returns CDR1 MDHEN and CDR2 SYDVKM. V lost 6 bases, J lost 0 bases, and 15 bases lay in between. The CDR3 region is CASSTRGGSSYEQYF. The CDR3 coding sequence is TGTGCCAGCAGCACGAGGGGGGGTAGCTCCTACGAGCAGTACTTC.

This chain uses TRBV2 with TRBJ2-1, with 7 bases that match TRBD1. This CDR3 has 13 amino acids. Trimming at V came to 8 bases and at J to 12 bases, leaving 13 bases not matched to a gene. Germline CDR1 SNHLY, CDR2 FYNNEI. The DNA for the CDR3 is TGTGCCAGCCAGGGGGTCGCACAGCGTTGGCAGTTCTTC. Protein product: CASQGVAQRWQFF. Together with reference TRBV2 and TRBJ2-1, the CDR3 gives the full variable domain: EPEVTQTPSHQVTQMGQEVILRCVPISNHLYFYWYRQILGQKVEFLVSFYNNEISEKSEIFDDQFSVERPDGSNFTLKIRSTKLEDSAMYFCASQGVAQRWQFFGPGTRLTVL.

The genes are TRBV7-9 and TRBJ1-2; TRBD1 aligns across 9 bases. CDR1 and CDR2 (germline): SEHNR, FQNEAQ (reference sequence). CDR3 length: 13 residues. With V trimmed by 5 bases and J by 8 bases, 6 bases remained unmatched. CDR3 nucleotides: TGTGCCAGCAGCCGGGACAGGGCTTTCGGCTACACCTTC. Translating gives CASSRDRAFGYTF. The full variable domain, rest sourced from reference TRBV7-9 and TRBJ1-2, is DTGVSQNPRHKITKRGQNVTFRCDPISEHNRLYWYRQTLGQGPEFLTYFQNEAQLEKSRLLSDRFSAERPKGSFSTLEIQRTEQGDSAMYLCASSRDRAFGYTFGSGTRLTVV.

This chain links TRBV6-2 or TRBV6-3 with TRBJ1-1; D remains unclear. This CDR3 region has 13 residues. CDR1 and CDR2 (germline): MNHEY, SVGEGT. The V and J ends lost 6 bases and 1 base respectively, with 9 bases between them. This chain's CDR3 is CASSPIWNTEAFF. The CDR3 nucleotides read TGTGCCAGCAGCCCGATATGGAACACTGAAGCTTTCTTT.

CDR3 region: CASSQAPDLGEQYF. The CDR3 DNA reads as TGCGCCAGCAGCCAAGCCCCTGACTTGGGCGAGCAGTACTTC. The rearrangement uses TRBV10-2 and TRBJ2-7; D remains unclear. Germline assignment: CDR1 WSHSY and CDR2 SAAADI. This CDR3 is built from 14 residues. Trimming shortened V by 6 bases and J by 6 bases, and 18 bases separated the two germline ends.

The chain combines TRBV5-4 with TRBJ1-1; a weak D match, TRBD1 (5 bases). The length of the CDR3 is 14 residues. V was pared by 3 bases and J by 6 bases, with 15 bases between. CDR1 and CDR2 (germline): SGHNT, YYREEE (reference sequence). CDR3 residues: CASSSGRVEAEAFF. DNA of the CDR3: TGTGCCAGCAGCTCGGGCAGGGTTGAAGCTGAAGCTTTCTTT.

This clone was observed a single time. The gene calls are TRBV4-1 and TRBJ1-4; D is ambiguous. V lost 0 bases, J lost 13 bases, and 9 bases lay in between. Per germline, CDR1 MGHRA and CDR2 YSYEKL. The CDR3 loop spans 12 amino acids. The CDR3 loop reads CASSQDRAALFF. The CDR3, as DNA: TGCGCCAGCAGCCAAGATAGAGCAGCACTGTTTTTT.

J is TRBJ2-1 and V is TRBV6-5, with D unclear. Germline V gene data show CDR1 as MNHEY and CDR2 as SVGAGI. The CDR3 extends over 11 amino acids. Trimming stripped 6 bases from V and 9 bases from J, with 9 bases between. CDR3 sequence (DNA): TGTGCCAGCAGGTCACCCGGTGAGCAGTTCTTC. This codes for CASRSPGEQFF.

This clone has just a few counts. CDR3 sequence reads: CASRVRDAAFIEQFF. DNA for the CDR3: TGTGCCAGCAGAGTACGGGACGCTGCCTTTATAGAGCAGTTCTTC. The J gene is TRBJ2-1, the V gene TRBV2; D possibly matches TRBD1 or TRBD2 (5 bases each). The CDR3 totals 15 residues. The germline V gene has CDR1 SNHLY and CDR2 FYNNEI. Trimming took off 6 bases at V and 10 bases at J, with 22 bases between the two ends.

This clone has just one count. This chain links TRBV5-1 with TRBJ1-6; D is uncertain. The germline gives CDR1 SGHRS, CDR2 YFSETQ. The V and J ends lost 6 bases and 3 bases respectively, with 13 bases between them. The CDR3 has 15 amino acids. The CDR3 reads CASTPGGSYNSPLHF. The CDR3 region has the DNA TGCGCCAGCACCCCGGGTGGTAGCTATAATTCACCCCTCCACTTT.

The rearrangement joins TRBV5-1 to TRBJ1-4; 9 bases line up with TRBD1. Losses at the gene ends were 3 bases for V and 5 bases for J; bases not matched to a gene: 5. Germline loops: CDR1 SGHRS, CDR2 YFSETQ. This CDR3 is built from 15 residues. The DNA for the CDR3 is TGCGCCAGCAGCTACGGACAGGGGAGGAATGAAAAACTGTTTTTT. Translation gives CASSYGQGRNEKLFF. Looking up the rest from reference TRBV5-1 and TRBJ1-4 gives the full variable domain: KAGVTQTPRYLIKTRGQQVTLSCSPISGHRSVSWYQQTPGQGLQFLFEYFSETQRNKGNFPGRFSGRQFSNSRSEMNVSTLELGDSALYLCASSYGQGRNEKLFFGSGTQLSVL.

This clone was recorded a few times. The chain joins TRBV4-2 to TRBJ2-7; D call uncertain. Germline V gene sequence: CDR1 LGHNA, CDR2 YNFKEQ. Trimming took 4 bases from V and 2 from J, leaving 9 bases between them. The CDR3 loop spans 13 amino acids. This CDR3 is CASSPSPTYEQYF. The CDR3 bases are TGTGCCAGCAGCCCGTCCCCCACCTACGAGCAGTACTTC.

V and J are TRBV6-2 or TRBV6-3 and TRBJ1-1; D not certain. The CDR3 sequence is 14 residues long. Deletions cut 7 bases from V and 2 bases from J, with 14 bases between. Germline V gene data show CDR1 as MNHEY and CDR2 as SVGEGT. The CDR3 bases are TGTGCCAGCAACCCGGTTAGGGAAAACACTGAAGCTTTCTTT. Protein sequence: CASNPVRENTEAFF.

The CDR3 DNA follows: TGTGCCAGCTCACCAGTAGTAGATGGCTACACCTTC. Encoded protein: CASSPVVDGYTF. The chain carries TRBV18 and TRBJ1-2; D gene ambiguous. The V gene's germline CDR1 is KGHSH and CDR2 LQKENI. The V gene lost 2 bases and the J gene lost 6 bases, with 7 bases spanning the gap. The length of the CDR3 is 12 residues. Variable domain in full (rest from reference TRBV18 and TRBJ1-2): NAGVMQNPRHLVRRRGQEARLRCSPMKGHSHVYWYRQLPEEGLKFMVYLQKENIIDESGMPKERFSAEFPKEGPSILRIQQVVRGDSAAYFCASSPVVDGYTFGSGTRLTVV.

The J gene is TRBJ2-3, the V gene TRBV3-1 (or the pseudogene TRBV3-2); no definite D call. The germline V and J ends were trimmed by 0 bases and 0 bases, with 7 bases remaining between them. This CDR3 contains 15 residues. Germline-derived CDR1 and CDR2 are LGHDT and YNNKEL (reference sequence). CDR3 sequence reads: CASSQDTISTDTQYF. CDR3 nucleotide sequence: TGTGCCAGCAGCCAAGACACGATTAGCACAGATACGCAGTATTTT.

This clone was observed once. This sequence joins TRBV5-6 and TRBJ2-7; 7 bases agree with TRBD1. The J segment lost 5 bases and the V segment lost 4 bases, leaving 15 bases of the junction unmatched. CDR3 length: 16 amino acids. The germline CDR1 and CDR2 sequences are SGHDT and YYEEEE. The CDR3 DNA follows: TGTGCCAGCAGCATCCGAGTGGGGCAGGGGGTCCACGAGCAGTACTTC. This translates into CASSIRVGQGVHEQYF.

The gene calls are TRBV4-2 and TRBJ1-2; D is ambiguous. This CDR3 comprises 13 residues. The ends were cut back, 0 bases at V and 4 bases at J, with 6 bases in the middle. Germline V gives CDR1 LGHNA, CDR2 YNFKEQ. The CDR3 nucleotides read TGTGCCAGCAGCCAAGATAGAGGCTATGGCTACACCTTC. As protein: CASSQDRGYGYTF.